This TCR beta chain was found in a study of blood T cell repertoires in COVID-19. Study details: Some COVID-19 samples were acute and others convalescent; all came from the United States, Italy and Spain.

CDR1 is SGDLS and CDR2 is YYNGEE in the germline V gene. The CDR3 consists of 16 residues. Trimming removed 3 bases from V and 2 bases from J; junction bases left unmatched: 2. As originally analysed: For nucleated cells, counts were estimated from reference gene primer amplification. The data were produced by immunoSEQ multiplex PCR, yet TCRdb's version contains in-frame clones alone and is incomplete. V and J calls and clone size are as listed in that table; D and trimming were resolved from the DNA. The table records some 71,000 clones, 86% of them present only once. The TCR was taken from a man between 25 and 39 years old with acute or convalescent COVID-19. Specimen: peripheral blood. V gene TRBV9 combines with J gene TRBJ2-1; 13 positions match TRBD2. The CDR3 is CASSAGTSGAYNEQFF. In DNA, the CDR3 is TGTGCCAGCAGCGCTGGGACTAGCGGGGCCTACAATGAGCAGTTCTTC.